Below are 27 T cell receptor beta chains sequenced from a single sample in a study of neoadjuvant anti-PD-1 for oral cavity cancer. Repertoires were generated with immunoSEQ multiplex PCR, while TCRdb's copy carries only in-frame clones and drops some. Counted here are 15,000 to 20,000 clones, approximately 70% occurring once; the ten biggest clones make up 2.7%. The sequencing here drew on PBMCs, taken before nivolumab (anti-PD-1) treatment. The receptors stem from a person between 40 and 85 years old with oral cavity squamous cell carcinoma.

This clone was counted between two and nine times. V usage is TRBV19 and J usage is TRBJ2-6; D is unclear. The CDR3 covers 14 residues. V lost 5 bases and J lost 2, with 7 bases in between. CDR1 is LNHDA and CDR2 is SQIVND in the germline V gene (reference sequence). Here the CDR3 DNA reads TGTGCCAGTAGTCAAGGTCCTGGGGCCAACGTCCTGACTTTC. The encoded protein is CASSQGPGANVLTF.

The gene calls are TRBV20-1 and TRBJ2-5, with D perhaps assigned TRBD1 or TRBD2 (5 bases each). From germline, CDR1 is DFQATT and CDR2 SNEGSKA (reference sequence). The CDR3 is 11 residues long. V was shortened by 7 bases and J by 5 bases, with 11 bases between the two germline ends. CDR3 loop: CSGTRDETQYF. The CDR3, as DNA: TGCAGTGGTACCAGGGACGAGACCCAGTACTTC.

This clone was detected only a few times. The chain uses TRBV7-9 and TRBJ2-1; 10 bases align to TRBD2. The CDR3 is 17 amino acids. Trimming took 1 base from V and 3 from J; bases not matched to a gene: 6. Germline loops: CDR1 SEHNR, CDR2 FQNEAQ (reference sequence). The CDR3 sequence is CASSLDGWTSGYNEQFF. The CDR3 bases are TGTGCCAGCAGCTTAGATGGGTGGACTAGCGGCTACAATGAGCAGTTCTTC.

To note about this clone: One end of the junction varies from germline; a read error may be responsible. The CDR3 here is CASSLGAGGPNNEQFF. DNA of the CDR3: TGTGCTAGCAGCTTAGGGGCGGGAGGGCCTAACAATGAGCAGTTCTTC. The chain combines TRBV7-7 with TRBJ2-1; 9 nucleotides line up with TRBD2. The CDR3 length is 16 residues. CDR1 is SSHAT, CDR2 FNYEAQ, per germline (reference sequence).

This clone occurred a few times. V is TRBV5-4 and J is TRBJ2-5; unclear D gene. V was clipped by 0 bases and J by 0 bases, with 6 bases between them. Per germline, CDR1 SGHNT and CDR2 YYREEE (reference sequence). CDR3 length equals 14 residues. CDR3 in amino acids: CASSLGWDQETQYF. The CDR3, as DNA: TGTGCCAGCAGCTTGGGGTGGGACCAAGAGACCCAGTACTTC.

The DNA of the CDR3 is TGTGCCAGCAGTTTGAATCCTACTGGGGCCAACGTCCTGACTTTC. Encoded protein: CASSLNPTGANVLTF. The chain couples TRBV27 to TRBJ2-6; D ambiguous. Trimming took off 3 bases at V and 2 bases at J, with 8 bases between the two ends. Germline values: CDR1 MNHEY, CDR2 SMNVEV (reference sequence). The CDR3 runs 15 residues.

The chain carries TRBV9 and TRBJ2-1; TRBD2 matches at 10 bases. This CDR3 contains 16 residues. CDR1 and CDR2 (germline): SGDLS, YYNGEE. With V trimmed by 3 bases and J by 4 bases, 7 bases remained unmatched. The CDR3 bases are TGTGCCAGCAGCGCCTCAAGCGGGAGGGGATACAATGAGCAGTTCTTC. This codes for CASSASSGRGYNEQFF.

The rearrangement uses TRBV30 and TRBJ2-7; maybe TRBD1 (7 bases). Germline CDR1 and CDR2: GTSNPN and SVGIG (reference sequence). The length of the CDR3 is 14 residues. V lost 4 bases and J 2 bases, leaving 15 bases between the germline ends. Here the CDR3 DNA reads TGTGCCTGGACCTTTCCAGGGGGGCCCTACGAGCAGTACTTC. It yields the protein CAWTFPGGPYEQYF.

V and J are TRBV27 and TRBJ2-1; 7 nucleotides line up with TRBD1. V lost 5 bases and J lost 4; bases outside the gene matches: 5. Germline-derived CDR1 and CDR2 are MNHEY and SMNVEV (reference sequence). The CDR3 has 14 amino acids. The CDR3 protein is CASSPGQFYNEQFF. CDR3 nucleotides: TGTGCCAGCAGTCCGGGACAGTTTTACAATGAGCAGTTCTTC.

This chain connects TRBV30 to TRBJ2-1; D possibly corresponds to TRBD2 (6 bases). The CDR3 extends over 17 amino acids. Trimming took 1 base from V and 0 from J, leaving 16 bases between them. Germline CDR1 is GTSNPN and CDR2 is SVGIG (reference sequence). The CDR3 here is CAWSGGRGTPSYNEQFF. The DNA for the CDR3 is TGTGCCTGGAGTGGGGGACGCGGGACGCCCTCCTACAATGAGCAGTTCTTC.

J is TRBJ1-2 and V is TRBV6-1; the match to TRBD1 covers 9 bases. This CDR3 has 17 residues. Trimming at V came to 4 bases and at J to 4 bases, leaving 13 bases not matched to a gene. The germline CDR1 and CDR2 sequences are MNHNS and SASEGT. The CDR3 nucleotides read TGTGCCAGCAGTGTTAGGGACAGGGACCCCTTTGGCTATGGCTACACCTTC. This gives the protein CASSVRDRDPFGYGYTF.

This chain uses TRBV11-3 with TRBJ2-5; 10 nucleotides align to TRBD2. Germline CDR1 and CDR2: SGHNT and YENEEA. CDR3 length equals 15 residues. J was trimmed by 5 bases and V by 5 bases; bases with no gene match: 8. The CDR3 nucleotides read TGTGCCAGCAGCCATAGCGGGAGGCCTGGGGAGACCCAGTACTTC. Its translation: CASSHSGRPGETQYF.

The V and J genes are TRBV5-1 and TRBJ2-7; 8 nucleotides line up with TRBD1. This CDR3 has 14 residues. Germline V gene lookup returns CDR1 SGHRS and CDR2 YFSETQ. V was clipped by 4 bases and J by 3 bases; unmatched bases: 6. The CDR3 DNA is TGCGCCAGCAGCAGGGGACAGGTCAGCTACGAGCAGTACTTC. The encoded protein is CASSRGQVSYEQYF.

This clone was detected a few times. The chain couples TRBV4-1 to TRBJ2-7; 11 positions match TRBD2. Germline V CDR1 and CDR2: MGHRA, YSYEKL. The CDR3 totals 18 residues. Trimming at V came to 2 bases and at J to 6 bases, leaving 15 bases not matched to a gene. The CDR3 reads CASSQFRLAGGGGLEQYF. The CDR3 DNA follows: TGCGCCAGCAGCCAATTTAGGCTAGCGGGAGGCGGGGGGCTCGAGCAGTACTTC.

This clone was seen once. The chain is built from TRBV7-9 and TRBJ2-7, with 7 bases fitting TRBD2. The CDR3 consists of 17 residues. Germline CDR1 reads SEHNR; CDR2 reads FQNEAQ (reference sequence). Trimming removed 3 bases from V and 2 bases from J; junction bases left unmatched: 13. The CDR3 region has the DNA TGTGCCAGCAGCTTCGGTTCCGGGGGAGGGCCCGCCTACGAGCAGTACTTC. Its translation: CASSFGSGGGPAYEQYF.

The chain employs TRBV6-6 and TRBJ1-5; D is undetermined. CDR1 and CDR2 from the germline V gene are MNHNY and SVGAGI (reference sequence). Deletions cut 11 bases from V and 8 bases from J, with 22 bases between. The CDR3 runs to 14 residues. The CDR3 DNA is TGTGCCTGTATGTTGGAGGCTTCTAGAAAGCCCCAGCATTTT. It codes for CACMLEASRKPQHF.

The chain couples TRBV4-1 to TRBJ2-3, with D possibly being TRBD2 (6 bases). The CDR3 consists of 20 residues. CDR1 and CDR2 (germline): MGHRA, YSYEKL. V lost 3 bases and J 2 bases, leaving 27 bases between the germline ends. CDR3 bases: TGCGCCAGCAGCCACTATCTCCCCTCCCGAGGAGGAGGGAACACAGATACGCAGTATTTT. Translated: CASSHYLPSRGGGNTDTQYF.

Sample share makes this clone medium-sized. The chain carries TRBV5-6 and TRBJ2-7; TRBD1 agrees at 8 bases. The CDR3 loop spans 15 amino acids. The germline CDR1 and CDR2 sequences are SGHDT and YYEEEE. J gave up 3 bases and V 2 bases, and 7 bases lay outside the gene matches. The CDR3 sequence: CASSLKTGALYEQYF. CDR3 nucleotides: TGTGCCAGCAGCTTAAAGACAGGGGCTCTCTACGAGCAGTACTTC.

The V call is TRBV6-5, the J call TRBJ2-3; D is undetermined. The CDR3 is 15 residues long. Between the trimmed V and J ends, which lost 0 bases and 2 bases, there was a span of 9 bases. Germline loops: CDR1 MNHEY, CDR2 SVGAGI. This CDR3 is CASSYSLDLTDTQYF. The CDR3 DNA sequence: TGTGCCAGCAGTTACTCCTTGGACCTCACAGATACGCAGTATTTT.

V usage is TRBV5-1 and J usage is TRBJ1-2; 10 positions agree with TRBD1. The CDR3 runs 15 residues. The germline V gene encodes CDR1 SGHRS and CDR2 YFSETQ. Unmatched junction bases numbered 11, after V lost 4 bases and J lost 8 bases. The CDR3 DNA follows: TGCGCCAGCAGCCCCACCTCGGGACAGGGGAACGGCTACACCTTC. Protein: CASSPTSGQGNGYTF.

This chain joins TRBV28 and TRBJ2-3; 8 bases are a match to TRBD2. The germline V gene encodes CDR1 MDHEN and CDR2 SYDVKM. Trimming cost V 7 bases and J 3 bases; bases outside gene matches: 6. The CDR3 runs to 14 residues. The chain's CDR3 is CASKKREYTDTQYF. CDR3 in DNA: TGTGCCAGCAAGAAGCGGGAGTATACAGATACGCAGTATTTT.

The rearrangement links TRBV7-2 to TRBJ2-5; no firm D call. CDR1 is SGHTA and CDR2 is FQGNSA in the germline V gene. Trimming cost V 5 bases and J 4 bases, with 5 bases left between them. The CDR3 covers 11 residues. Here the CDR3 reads CASSARETQYF. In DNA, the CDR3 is TGTGCCAGCAGCGCTAGAGAGACCCAGTACTTC.

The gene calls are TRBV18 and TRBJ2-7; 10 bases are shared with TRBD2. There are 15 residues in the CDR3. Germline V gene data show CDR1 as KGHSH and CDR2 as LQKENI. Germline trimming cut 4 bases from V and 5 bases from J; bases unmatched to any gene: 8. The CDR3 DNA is TGTGCCAGCTCACTTCTAGCGGGAGACGTAGACGAGCAGTACTTC. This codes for CASSLLAGDVDEQYF.

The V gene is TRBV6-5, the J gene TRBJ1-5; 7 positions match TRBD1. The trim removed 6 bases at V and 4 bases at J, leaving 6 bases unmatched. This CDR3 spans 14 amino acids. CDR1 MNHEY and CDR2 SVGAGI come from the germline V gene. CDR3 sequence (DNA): TGTGCCAGCAGCACAGGGGAACGAAATCAGCCCCAGCATTTT. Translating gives CASSTGERNQPQHF.

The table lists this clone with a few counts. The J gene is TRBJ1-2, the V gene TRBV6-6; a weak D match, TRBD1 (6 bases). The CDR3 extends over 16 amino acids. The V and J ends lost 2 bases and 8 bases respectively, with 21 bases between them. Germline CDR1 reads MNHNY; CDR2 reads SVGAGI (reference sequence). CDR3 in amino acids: CASSYLRQGRYPGYTF. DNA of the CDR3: TGTGCCAGCAGTTACCTCCGTCAGGGGCGATATCCCGGCTACACCTTC.

The CDR3: CASSFGTLLGETQYF. The DNA for the CDR3 is TGTGCCAGTAGTTTCGGGACCTTACTGGGAGAGACCCAGTACTTC. V gene TRBV19 combines with J gene TRBJ2-5; D possibly matches TRBD1 or TRBD2 (5 bases each). With 5 bases removed from V and 4 bases from J, the gap between germline ends came to 17 bases. Germline CDR1 reads LNHDA; CDR2 reads SQIVND (reference sequence). There are 15 residues in the CDR3. The whole variable domain, remainder taken from reference TRBV19 and TRBJ2-5, is DGGITQSPKYLFRKEGQNVTLSCEQNLNHDAMYWYRQDPGQGLRLIYYSQIVNDFQKGDIAEGYSVSREKKESFPLTVTSAQKNPTAFYLCASSFGTLLGETQYFGPGTRLLVL.

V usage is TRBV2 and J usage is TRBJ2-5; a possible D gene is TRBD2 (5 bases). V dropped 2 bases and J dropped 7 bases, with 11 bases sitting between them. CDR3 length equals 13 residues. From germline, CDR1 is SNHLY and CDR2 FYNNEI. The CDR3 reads CASSENQAGTQYF. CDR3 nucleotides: TGTGCCAGCAGTGAAAATCAGGCGGGGACCCAGTACTTC.